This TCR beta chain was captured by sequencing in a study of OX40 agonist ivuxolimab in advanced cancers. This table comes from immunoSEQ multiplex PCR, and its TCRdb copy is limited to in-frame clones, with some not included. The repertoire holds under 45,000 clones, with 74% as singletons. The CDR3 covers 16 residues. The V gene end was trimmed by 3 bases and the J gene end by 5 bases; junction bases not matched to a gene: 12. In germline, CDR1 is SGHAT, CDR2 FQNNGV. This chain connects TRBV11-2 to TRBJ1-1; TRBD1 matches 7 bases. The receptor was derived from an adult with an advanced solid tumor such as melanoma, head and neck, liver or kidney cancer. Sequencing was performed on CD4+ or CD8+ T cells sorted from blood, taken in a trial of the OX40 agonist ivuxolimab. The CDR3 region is CASSFRPRGLKTEAFF. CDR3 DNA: TGTGCCAGCAGCTTCCGACCCAGGGGGTTAAAAACTGAAGCTTTCTTT.